This T cell receptor beta chain was recorded in a study of OX40 agonist ivuxolimab in advanced cancers. Overall study: The patients received agonistic anti-OX40 (CD134) antibody ivuxolimab. Study-wide points: The mean number of expanded clones was higher in CD8+ T cells than in CD4+. Nonresponders included some who also had low normalized T-cell clonal expansion.

This CDR3 is built from 17 residues. The V gene end was trimmed by 5 bases and the J gene end by 3 bases; junction bases not matched to a gene: 12. Germline-derived CDR1 and CDR2 are PRHDT and FYEKMQ (reference sequence). Concerning this clone itself: What it binds is not known.

Clones were read by immunoSEQ multiplex PCR, and TCRdb kept only the in-frame ones, dropping some. The table lists around 70,000 clones, roughly 80% of them singletons. Systemic immunosuppression or a history of autoimmune disease excluded patients. This rearrangement joins TRBV13 to TRBJ2-1, with 8 bases matching TRBD2. The material sequenced was CD4+ or CD8+ T cells sorted from blood, taken in a trial of the OX40 agonist ivuxolimab. The receptor comes from an adult with an advanced solid tumor such as melanoma, head and neck, liver or kidney cancer. CDR3 bases: TGTGCCAGCAGCCCCCCCATAAGGCGGGGGGTCTACAATGAGCAGTTCTTC. Residues: CASSPPIRRGVYNEQFF. The variable domain in full, completed from reference TRBV13 and TRBJ2-1, reads AAGVIQSPRHLIKEKRETATLKCYPIPRHDTVYWYQQGPGQDPQFLISFYEKMQSDKGSIPDRFSAQQFSDYHSELNMSSLELGDSALYFCASSPPIRRGVYNEQFFGPGTRLTVL.